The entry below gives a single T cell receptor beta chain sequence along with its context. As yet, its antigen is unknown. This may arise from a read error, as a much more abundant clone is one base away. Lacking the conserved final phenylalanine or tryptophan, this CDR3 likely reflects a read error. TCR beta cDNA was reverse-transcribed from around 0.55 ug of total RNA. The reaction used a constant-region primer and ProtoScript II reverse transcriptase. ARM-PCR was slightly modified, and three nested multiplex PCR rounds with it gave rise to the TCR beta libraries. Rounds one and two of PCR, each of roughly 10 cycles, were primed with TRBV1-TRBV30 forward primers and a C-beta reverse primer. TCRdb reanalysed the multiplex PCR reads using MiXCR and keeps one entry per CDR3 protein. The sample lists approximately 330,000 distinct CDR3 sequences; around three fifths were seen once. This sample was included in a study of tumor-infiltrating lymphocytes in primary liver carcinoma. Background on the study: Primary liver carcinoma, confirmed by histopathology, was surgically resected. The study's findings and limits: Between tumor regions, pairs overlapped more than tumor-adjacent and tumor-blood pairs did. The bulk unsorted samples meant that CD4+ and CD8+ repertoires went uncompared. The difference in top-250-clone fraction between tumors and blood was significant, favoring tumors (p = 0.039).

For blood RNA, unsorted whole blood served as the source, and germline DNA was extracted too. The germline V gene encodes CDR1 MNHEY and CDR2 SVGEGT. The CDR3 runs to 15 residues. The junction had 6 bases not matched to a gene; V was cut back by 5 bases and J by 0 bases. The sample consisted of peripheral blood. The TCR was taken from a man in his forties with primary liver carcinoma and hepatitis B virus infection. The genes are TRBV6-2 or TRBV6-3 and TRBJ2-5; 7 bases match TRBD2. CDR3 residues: CASSPRTRYQETQYL. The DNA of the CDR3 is TGTGCCAGCAGTCCCAGGACTAGGTACCAAGAGACCCAGTACCTC.